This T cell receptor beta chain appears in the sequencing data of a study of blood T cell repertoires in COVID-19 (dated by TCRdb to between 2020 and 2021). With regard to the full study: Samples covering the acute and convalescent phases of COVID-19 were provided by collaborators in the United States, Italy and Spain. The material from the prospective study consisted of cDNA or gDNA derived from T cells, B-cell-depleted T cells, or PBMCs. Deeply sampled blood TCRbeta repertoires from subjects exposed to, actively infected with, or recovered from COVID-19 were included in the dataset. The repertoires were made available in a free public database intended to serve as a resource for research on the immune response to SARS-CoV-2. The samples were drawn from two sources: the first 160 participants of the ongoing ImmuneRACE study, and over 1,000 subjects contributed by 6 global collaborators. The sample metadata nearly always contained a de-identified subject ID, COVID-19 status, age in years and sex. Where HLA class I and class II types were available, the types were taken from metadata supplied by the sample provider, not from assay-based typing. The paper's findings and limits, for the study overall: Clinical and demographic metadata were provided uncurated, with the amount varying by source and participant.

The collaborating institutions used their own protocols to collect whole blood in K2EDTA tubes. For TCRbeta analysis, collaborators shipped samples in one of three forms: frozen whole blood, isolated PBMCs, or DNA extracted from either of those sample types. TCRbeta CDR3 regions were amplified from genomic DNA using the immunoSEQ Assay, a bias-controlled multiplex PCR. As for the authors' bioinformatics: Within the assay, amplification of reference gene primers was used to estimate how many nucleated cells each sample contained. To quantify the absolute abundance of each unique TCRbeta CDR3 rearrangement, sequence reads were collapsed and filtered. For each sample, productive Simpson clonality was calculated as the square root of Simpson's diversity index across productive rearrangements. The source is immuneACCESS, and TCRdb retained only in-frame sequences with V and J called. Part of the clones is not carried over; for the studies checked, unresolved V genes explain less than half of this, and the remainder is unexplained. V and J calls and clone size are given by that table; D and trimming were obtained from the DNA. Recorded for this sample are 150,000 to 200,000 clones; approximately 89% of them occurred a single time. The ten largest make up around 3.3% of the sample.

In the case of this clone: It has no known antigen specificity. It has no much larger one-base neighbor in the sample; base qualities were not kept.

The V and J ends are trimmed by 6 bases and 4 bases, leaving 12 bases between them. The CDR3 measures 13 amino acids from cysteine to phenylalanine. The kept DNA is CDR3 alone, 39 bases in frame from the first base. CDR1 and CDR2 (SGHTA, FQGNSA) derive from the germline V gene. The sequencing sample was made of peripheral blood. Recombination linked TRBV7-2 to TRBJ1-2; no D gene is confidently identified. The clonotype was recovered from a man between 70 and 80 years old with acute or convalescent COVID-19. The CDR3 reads CASRAQRVYGYTF. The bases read TGTGCCAGCAGAGCACAGAGGGTCTATGGCTACACCTTC.